This T cell receptor (beta chain) was observed in a study of shared clonotypes between healthy human individuals. Donors were Caucasian adults residing in Nashville, Tennessee, USA. The CDR3 is 14 residues long. From germline, CDR1 is MGHRA and CDR2 YSYEKL. V was trimmed by 8 bases and J by 5 bases, leaving 18 bases between them. Libraries were prepared by immunoSEQ multiplex PCR; TCRdb keeps only in-frame clonotypes and omits some of them. This table holds some 480,000 clones, 70% to 85% found once. The receptor comes from a woman in her thirties or forties in good health. Some clones in this sample may be carry-over from other donors' samples. Sample: PBMCs. V usage is TRBV4-1 and J usage is TRBJ2-5; D call uncertain. CDR3 nucleotides: TGCGCCAGCCACCGGTCGAGGCTCGGGGAGACCCAGTACTTC. Amino acid sequence: CASHRSRLGETQYF.